The 31 T cell receptor beta chains presented below share a single source sample, sequenced in a study of T cell changes during pregnancy in multiple sclerosis. Sequencing used immunoSEQ multiplex PCR; TCRdb keeps in-frame clones, though not all of them. The sample contains some 38,000 clones, about 90% of which appear only once. Sequenced here: CD4+ T cells from peripheral blood mononuclear cells, sampled in the second trimester of pregnancy. These receptors all come from a female donor in good health, enrolled as a control in a pregnancy study.

The chain's CDR3 is CASSFRDRGIGYTF. Here the CDR3 DNA reads TGTGCCAGCAGCTTCCGGGACAGGGGGATTGGCTACACCTTC. The rearrangement uses TRBV5-6 and TRBJ1-2, with 11 bases matching TRBD1. Germline V gives CDR1 SGHDT, CDR2 YYEEEE. Germline trimming cut 2 bases from V and 7 bases from J; bases unmatched to any gene: 4. CDR3 size: 14 residues.

V and J are TRBV27 and TRBJ1-1; 8 bases align to TRBD1. The CDR3 is 14 amino acids. V dropped 2 bases and J dropped 7; count of bases not matched to a gene: 6. CDR1 and CDR2 (germline): MNHEY, SMNVEV (reference sequence). The CDR3 is CASSLHGQGGEAFF. CDR3 DNA sequence: TGTGCCAGCAGTTTACATGGACAGGGAGGTGAAGCTTTCTTT.

This sequence joins TRBV18 and TRBJ2-6, with unresolved D. CDR1 and CDR2 from the germline V gene are KGHSH and LQKENI. The V and J ends lost 3 bases and 0 bases respectively, with 9 bases between them. This CDR3 contains 16 residues. This CDR3 is CASSPQVLSGANVLTF. The CDR3, as DNA: TGTGCCAGCTCACCCCAGGTACTCTCTGGGGCCAACGTCCTGACTTTC.

The chain links TRBV29-1 to TRBJ2-2, with unresolved D. Germline V lookup: CDR1 SQVTM, CDR2 ANQGSEA. This CDR3 comprises 12 residues. Trimming took off 4 bases at V and 4 bases at J, with 7 bases between the two ends. The CDR3 nucleotides are TGCAGCGTTGTCCCGGGCACCGGGGAGCTGTTTTTT. It yields the protein CSVVPGTGELFF.

CDR3 in DNA: TGTGCCAGTAGTCTGGTACAGAACACTGAAGCTTTCTTT. The encoded protein is CASSLVQNTEAFF. The V gene is TRBV19, the J gene TRBJ1-1, with D uncertain. Germline values: CDR1 LNHDA, CDR2 SQIVND (reference sequence). The CDR3 has 13 residues. V was trimmed by 5 bases and J by 1 base, leaving 8 bases between them.

The chain couples TRBV18 to TRBJ2-5; D is undetermined. Germline CDR1 and CDR2: KGHSH and LQKENI. CDR3 length equals 14 residues. Between the trimmed V and J ends, which lost 5 bases and 2 bases, there was a span of 12 bases. DNA for the CDR3: TGTGCCAGCTCAATCGTCGCGGATCAAGAGACCCAGTACTTC. This codes for CASSIVADQETQYF.

V usage is TRBV5-4 and J usage is TRBJ2-1, with D possibly TRBD1 on 5 matching bases. This CDR3 spans 13 amino acids. Trimming pared 4 bases from V and 7 bases from J, leaving 12 bases between. CDR1 SGHNT and CDR2 YYREEE come from the germline V gene (reference sequence). The CDR3 DNA follows: TGTGCCAGCAGCCCAGGGCAGGGTAATGAGCAGTTCTTC. Translating gives CASSPGQGNEQFF.

This chain links TRBV2 with TRBJ2-5; D unclear. Trimming shortened V by 2 bases and J by 10 bases, and 14 bases separated the two germline ends. CDR1 SNHLY and CDR2 FYNNEI come from the germline V gene. This CDR3 comprises 13 residues. The CDR3 spells CASSEMGTSVQYF. Written as DNA, the CDR3 is TGTGCCAGCAGTGAAATGGGCACCTCGGTCCAGTACTTC.

The chain is built from TRBV5-1 and TRBJ2-7; 9 bases align to TRBD1. Germline values: CDR1 SGHRS, CDR2 YFSETQ. This CDR3 is built from 13 residues. V lost 4 bases, J lost 4 bases, and 3 bases stayed unmatched. Here the CDR3 DNA reads TGCGCCAGCAGCCAGACAGGGGGATACGAGCAGTACTTC. Amino acid sequence: CASSQTGGYEQYF. Full variable domain (outside the CDR3, taken from reference TRBV5-1 and TRBJ2-7): KAGVTQTPRYLIKTRGQQVTLSCSPISGHRSVSWYQQTPGQGLQFLFEYFSETQRNKGNFPGRFSGRQFSNSRSEMNVSTLELGDSALYLCASSQTGGYEQYFGPGTRLTVT.

The gene calls are TRBV4-2 and TRBJ1-1, with D possibly TRBD1 on 6 matching bases. Trimming shortened V by 6 bases and J by 1 base, and 12 bases separated the two germline ends. Germline V gene data show CDR1 as LGHNA and CDR2 as YNFKEQ. The CDR3 is 14 amino acids. The CDR3 nucleotides are TGTGCCAGCAGGACTTTACAGGGGAACACTGAAGCTTTCTTT. Translation gives CASRTLQGNTEAFF.

The gene calls are TRBV19 and TRBJ1-4; D call uncertain. The CDR3 consists of 15 residues. CDR1 is LNHDA, CDR2 SQIVND, per germline (reference sequence). Trimming took 6 bases from V and 8 from J, leaving 19 bases between them. The CDR3 loop reads CASSVQPRSFEKLFF. The CDR3 nucleotides read TGTGCCAGTAGCGTCCAACCTAGGTCCTTCGAAAAACTGTTTTTT.

V and J are TRBV18 and TRBJ1-5; weak D call: TRBD1 (6 bases). There are 16 residues in the CDR3. Germline loops: CDR1 KGHSH, CDR2 LQKENI. V gave up 3 bases and J gave up 4 bases, with 16 bases separating them. CDR3 nucleotides: TGTGCCAGCTCACCCCCTCCAGGGGCTTTGAATCAGCCCCAGCATTTT. Its protein product is CASSPPPGALNQPQHF.

This chain links TRBV6-5 with TRBJ2-6; the match to TRBD1 covers 7 bases. CDR1 is MNHEY, CDR2 SVGAGI, per germline. CDR3 length: 15 amino acids. The J segment lost 2 bases and the V segment lost 6 bases, leaving 4 bases of the junction unmatched. CDR3 protein: CASRTDRAGANVLTF. DNA of the CDR3: TGTGCCAGCAGGACAGACAGGGCTGGGGCCAACGTCCTGACTTTC.

This rearrangement joins TRBV7-9 to TRBJ2-1; 7 positions agree with TRBD1. V lost 5 bases and J lost 4; bases outside the gene matches: 11. The CDR3 contains 16 residues. Per the germline V gene, CDR1 is SEHNR and CDR2 is FQNEAQ (reference sequence). CDR3 sequence: CASSLIATGSYNEQFF. The CDR3 nucleotides read TGTGCCAGCAGCCTTATAGCGACAGGGTCTTACAATGAGCAGTTCTTC.

This chain connects TRBV2 to TRBJ2-1; D possibly corresponds to TRBD2 (5 bases). The CDR3 contains 12 residues. Trimming took 4 bases from V and 8 from J, leaving 9 bases between them. Germline CDR1 SNHLY, CDR2 FYNNEI. CDR3 nucleotides: TGTGCCAGCAGTGGGTCGGGATATGAGCAGTTCTTC. Translated, it gives CASSGSGYEQFF.

V is TRBV7-2 and J is TRBJ1-5; 10 bases align to TRBD1. This CDR3 has 15 residues. Trimming took 4 bases from V and 7 from J; bases not matched to a gene: 7. The germline gives CDR1 SGHTA, CDR2 FQGNSA. The CDR3 loop reads CASSSRQGAGQPQHF. Written as DNA, the CDR3 is TGTGCCAGCAGCTCCCGACAGGGGGCGGGACAGCCCCAGCATTTT.

This rearrangement joins TRBV5-1 to TRBJ1-2, with 9 bases aligning to TRBD1. The V gene's germline CDR1 is SGHRS and CDR2 YFSETQ. The CDR3 covers 16 residues. With 0 bases clipped from V and 8 bases from J, the junction kept 11 bases outside the gene matches. CDR3 in DNA: TGCGCCAGCAGCTTGGTAGTGGGACAGGGCTACCGGGGCTACACCTTC. Translating it yields CASSLVVGQGYRGYTF.

This clone was detected once. The J gene is TRBJ2-5, the V gene TRBV14; D is possibly TRBD2 (5 bases). The CDR3 spans 16 residues. Trimming took off 2 bases at V and 2 bases at J, with 15 bases between the two ends. Germline CDR1 reads SGHDN; CDR2 reads FVKESK. The CDR3 DNA is TGTGCCAGCAGCCAAACTAGGACCCCGTGGCAAGAGACCCAGTACTTC. This encodes CASSQTRTPWQETQYF.

The chain links TRBV5-3 to TRBJ1-2; D uncertain. TRBV5-3 is recorded as an ORF, its role being uncertain. The CDR3 contains 15 residues. V was pared by 0 bases and J by 2 bases, with 11 bases between. CDR3 sequence reads: CARSLVYKPNYGYTF. The CDR3 region has the DNA TGTGCCAGAAGCTTGGTCTATAAGCCGAACTATGGCTACACCTTC.

The chain links TRBV30 to TRBJ2-5; the D gene is possibly TRBD2 (6 bases). CDR1 is GTSNPN, CDR2 SVGIG, per germline (reference sequence). V was trimmed by 5 bases and J by 2 bases, leaving 12 bases between them. The CDR3 runs 13 residues. CDR3 residues: CAWAGTSQETQYF. CDR3 DNA: TGTGCCTGGGCCGGGACTTCACAAGAGACCCAGTACTTC.

In nucleotides, the CDR3 is TGTGCCAGCAGCCCCGGACAGGGTTACGAGCAGTACTTC. Translated, it gives CASSPGQGYEQYF. The chain combines TRBV7-9 with TRBJ2-7, with TRBD1 matching over 8 bases. Trimming removed 5 bases from V and 4 bases from J; junction bases left unmatched: 4. The CDR3 is made up of 13 amino acids. Germline lookup yields CDR1 SEHNR and CDR2 FQNEAQ (reference sequence).

This clone occurred once. This chain joins TRBV7-2 and TRBJ2-7; 7 bases map to TRBD2. Germline trimming cut 2 bases from V and 2 bases from J; bases unmatched to any gene: 6. The germline gives CDR1 SGHTA, CDR2 FQGNSA. The CDR3 covers 15 residues. The CDR3 coding sequence is TGTGCCAGCAGCTTAAAAACTAGCGCGACCTACGAGCAGTACTTC. Translating it yields CASSLKTSATYEQYF.

The genes are TRBV6-5 and TRBJ1-3; no definite D call. Per germline, CDR1 MNHEY and CDR2 SVGAGI. V shed 8 bases and J shed 5 bases, with 7 bases lying between them. CDR3 length: 11 amino acids. The CDR3 DNA sequence: TGTGCCAGCGGTAGCCGAAACACCATATATTTT. Amino acids: CASGSRNTIYF.

This chain links TRBV5-1 with TRBJ1-5, with TRBD1 as a possible D gene (6 bases). Trimming removed 3 bases at V and 4 bases at J, with 8 bases between. From germline, CDR1 is SGHRS and CDR2 YFSETQ. The CDR3 has 13 amino acids. CDR3 amino acids: CASSSDRNQPQHF. CDR3 nucleotide sequence: TGCGCCAGCAGCTCGGACAGAAATCAGCCCCAGCATTTT.

The chain recombines TRBV7-3 with TRBJ2-1; 8 nucleotides agree with TRBD2. CDR3 length: 14 residues. Germline trimming cut 1 base from V and 7 bases from J; bases unmatched to any gene: 3. The V gene's germline CDR1 is SGHTA and CDR2 FQGTGA. CDR3 DNA: TGTGCCAGCAGCTTAAAGGCTAGCGGGAATGAGCAGTTCTTC. Translated, it gives CASSLKASGNEQFF.

The genes are TRBV15 and TRBJ1-2; no definite D call. Per the germline V gene, CDR1 is LNHNV and CDR2 is YYDKDF (reference sequence). Trimming removed 0 bases at V and 1 base at J, with 12 bases between. This CDR3 has 16 residues. CDR3 region: CATSRDMRSSNYGYTF. CDR3 sequence (DNA): TGTGCCACCAGCAGAGATATGAGATCAAGTAACTATGGCTACACCTTC.

The chain links TRBV11-2 to TRBJ1-2, with a weak D call TRBD1 (6 bases). The length of the CDR3 is 14 residues. Trimming pared 3 bases from V and 4 bases from J, leaving 12 bases between. The germline CDR1 and CDR2 sequences are SGHAT and FQNNGV. CDR3 sequence reads: CASSFRAGAYGYTF. The CDR3 DNA follows: TGTGCCAGCAGCTTCCGGGCAGGGGCCTATGGCTACACCTTC.

This clone came up once. The rearrangement joins TRBV5-1 to TRBJ1-3, with TRBD1 as a possible D gene (5 bases). V lost 0 bases and J 0 bases, leaving 10 bases between the germline ends. The CDR3 runs 16 residues. Germline values: CDR1 SGHRS, CDR2 YFSETQ. CDR3 sequence (DNA): TGCGCCAGCAGCTTGGAGTTGACAGTCTCTGGAAACACCATATATTTT. Translated: CASSLELTVSGNTIYF.

Only one count was recorded for this clone. This chain links TRBV10-3 with TRBJ1-1; D is possibly TRBD1 (6 bases). The V end was cut by 0 bases, the J end by 11 bases, with 22 bases between. The CDR3 extends over 16 amino acids. Looked up from germline, CDR1 is ENHRY and CDR2 is SYGVKD. The CDR3 reads CAISESKMGGGGLAFF. DNA for the CDR3: TGTGCCATCAGTGAGTCGAAGATGGGCGGCGGGGGGCTGGCTTTCTTT.

This clone was seen more than once but under ten times. V is TRBV7-9 and J is TRBJ1-2; 9 bases are shared with TRBD1. V trimming: 11 bases; J trimming: 4 bases; junction bases outside the gene matches: 8. CDR3 length: 13 residues. Germline V gene lookup returns CDR1 SEHNR and CDR2 FQNEAQ (reference sequence). This chain's CDR3 is CAGAGTGTYGYTF. The DNA of the CDR3 is TGTGCCGGTGCCGGGACAGGGACCTATGGCTACACCTTC.

The chain is built from TRBV6-5 and TRBJ2-2; TRBD2 aligns across 7 bases. V lost 6 bases and J lost 7; bases outside the gene matches: 11. This CDR3 comprises 15 residues. Germline V lookup: CDR1 MNHEY, CDR2 SVGAGI. The CDR3 coding sequence is TGTGCCAGCAGGGACGGGACTACCATCCACGGGGAGCTGTTTTTT. Its translation: CASRDGTTIHGELFF.